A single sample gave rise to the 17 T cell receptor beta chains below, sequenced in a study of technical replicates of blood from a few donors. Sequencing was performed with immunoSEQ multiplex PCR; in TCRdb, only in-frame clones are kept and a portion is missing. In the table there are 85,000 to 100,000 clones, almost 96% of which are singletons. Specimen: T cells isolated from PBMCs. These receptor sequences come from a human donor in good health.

CDR3 sequence reads: CASSLGSGVQGGYTF. CDR3 DNA: TGTGCCAGCAGCTTAGGGTCGGGGGTCCAGGGTGGCTACACCTTC. The chain has TRBV7-6 and TRBJ1-2; tentative D call: TRBD1 (5 bases). CDR1 SGHVS and CDR2 FNYEAQ come from the germline V gene. This CDR3 contains 15 residues. The V gene lost 1 base and the J gene lost 7 bases, with 16 bases spanning the gap.

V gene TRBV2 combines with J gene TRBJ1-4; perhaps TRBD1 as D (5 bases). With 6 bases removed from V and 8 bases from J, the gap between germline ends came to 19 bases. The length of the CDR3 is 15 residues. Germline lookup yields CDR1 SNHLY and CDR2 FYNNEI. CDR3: CASRALGGVGEKLFF. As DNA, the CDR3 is TGTGCCAGCAGGGCCCTGGGGGGGGTCGGCGAAAAACTGTTTTTT.

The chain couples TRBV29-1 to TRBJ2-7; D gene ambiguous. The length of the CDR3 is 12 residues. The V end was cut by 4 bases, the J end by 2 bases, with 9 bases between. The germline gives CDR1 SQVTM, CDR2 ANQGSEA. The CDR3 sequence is CSVGSSAYEQYF. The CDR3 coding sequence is TGCAGCGTTGGCTCCAGTGCCTACGAGCAGTACTTC.

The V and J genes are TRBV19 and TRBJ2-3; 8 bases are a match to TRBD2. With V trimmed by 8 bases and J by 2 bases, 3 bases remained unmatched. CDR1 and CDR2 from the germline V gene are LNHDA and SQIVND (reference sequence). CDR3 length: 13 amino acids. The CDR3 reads CASETSATDTQYF. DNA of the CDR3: TGTGCCAGTGAGACTAGCGCCACAGATACGCAGTATTTT.

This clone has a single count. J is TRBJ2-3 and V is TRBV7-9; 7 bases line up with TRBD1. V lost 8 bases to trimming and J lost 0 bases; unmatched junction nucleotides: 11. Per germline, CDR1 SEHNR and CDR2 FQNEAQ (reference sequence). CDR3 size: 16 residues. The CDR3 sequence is CASDRARESSTDTQYF. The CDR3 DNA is TGTGCCAGCGACAGGGCGAGAGAATCAAGCACAGATACGCAGTATTTT.

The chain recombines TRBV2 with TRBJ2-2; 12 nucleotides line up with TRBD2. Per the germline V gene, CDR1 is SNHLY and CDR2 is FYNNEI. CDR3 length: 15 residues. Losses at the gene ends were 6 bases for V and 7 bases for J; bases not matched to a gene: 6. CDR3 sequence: CASSQTSGRGGELFF. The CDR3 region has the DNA TGTGCCAGCAGCCAGACTAGCGGGAGAGGCGGGGAGCTGTTTTTT.

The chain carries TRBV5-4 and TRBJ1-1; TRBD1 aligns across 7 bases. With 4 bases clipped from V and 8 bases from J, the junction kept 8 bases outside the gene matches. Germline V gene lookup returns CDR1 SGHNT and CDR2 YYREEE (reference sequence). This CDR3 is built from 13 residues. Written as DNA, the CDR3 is TGTGCCAGCAGCAACCGACAGGGTTCGGAAGCTTTCTTT. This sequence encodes CASSNRQGSEAFF.

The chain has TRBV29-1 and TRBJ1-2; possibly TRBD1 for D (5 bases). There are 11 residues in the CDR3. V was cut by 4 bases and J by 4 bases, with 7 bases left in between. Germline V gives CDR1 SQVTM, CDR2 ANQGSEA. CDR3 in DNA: TGCAGCGTTGCAGACAGCTATGGCTACACCTTC. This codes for CSVADSYGYTF.

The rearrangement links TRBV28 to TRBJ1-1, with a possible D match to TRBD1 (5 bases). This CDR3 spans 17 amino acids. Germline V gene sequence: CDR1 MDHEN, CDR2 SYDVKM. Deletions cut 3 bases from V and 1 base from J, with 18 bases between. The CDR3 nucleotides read TGTGCCAGCAGTTTTTGGGGGGTCACCCTAAGGAACACTGAAGCTTTCTTT. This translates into CASSFWGVTLRNTEAFF.

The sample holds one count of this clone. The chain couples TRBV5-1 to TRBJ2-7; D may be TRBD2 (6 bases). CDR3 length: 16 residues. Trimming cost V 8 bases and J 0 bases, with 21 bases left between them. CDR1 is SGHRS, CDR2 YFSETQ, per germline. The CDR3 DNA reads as TGCGCCAGTTCCCTGGGGGACTGGGTAGGCTCCTACGAGCAGTACTTC. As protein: CASSLGDWVGSYEQYF.

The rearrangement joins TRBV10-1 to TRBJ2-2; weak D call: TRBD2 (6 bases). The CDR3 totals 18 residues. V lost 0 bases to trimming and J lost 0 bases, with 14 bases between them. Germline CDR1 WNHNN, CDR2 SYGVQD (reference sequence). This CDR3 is CASSESSSAKTNTGELFF. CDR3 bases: TGCGCCAGCAGTGAGTCCTCTAGCGCGAAGACGAACACCGGGGAGCTGTTTTTT.

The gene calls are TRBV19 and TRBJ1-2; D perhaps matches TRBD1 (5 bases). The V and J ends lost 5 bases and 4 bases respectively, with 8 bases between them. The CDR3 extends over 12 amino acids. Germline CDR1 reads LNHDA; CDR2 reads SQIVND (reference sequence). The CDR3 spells CASSLDSYGYTF. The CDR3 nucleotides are TGTGCCAGTAGTCTCGACAGCTATGGCTACACCTTC.

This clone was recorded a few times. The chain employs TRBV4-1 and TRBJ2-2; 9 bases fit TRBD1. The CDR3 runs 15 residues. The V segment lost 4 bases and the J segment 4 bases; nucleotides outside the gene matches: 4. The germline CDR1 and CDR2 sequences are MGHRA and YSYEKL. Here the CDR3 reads CASSRPGQGTGELFF. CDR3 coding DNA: TGCGCCAGCAGCCGCCCGGGACAGGGCACCGGGGAGCTGTTTTTT.

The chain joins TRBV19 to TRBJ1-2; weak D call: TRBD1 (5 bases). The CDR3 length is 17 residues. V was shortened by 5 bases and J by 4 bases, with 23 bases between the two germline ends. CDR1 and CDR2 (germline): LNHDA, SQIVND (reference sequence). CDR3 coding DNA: TGTGCCAGTAGTTTCCCCTACCGGGCCGGGGGGGGCTATGGCTACACCTTC. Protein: CASSFPYRAGGGYGYTF.

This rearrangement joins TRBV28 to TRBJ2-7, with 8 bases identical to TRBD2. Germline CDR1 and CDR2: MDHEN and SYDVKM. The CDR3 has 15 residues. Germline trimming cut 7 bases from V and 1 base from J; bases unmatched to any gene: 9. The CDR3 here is CASTLTTSGSYEQYF. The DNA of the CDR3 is TGTGCCAGCACCTTAACTACTAGCGGATCCTACGAGCAGTACTTC.

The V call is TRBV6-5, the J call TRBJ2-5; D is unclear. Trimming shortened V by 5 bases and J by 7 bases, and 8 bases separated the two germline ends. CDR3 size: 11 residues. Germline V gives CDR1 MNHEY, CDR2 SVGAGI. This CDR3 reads CASSIHGTQYF. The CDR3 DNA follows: TGTGCCAGCAGTATCCACGGGACCCAGTACTTC.

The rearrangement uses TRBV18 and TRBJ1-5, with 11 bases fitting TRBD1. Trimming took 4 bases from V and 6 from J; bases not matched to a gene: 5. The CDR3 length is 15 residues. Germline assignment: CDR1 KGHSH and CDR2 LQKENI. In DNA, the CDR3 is TGTGCCAGCTCACTGGGGACAGGGGGGAGTCAGCCCCAGCATTTT. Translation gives CASSLGTGGSQPQHF. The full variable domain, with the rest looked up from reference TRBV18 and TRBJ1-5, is NAGVMQNPRHLVRRRGQEARLRCSPMKGHSHVYWYRQLPEEGLKFMVYLQKENIIDESGMPKERFSAEFPKEGPSILRIQQVVRGDSAAYFCASSLGTGGSQPQHFGDGTRLSIL.